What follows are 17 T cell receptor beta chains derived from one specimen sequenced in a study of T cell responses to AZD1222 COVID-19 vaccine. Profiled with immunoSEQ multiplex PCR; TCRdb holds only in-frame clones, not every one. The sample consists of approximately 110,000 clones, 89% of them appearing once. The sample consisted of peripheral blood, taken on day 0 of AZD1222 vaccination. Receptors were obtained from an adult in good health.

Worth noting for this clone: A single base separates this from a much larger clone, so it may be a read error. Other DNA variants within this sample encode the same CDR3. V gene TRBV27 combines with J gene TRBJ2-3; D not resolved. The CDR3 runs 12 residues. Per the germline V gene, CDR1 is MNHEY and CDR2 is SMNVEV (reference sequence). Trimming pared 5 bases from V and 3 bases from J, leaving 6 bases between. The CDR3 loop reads CASSPTTDTQYF. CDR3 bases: TGTGCCAGCAGTCCGACGACAGATACGCAGTATTTT.

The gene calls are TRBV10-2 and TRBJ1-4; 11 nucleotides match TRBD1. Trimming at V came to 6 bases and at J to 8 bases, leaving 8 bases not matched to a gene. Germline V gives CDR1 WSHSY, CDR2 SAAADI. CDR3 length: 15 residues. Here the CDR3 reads CASSRTGGRLEKLFF. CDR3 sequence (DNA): TGCGCCAGCAGCAGGACAGGGGGCCGGTTAGAAAAACTGTTTTTT.

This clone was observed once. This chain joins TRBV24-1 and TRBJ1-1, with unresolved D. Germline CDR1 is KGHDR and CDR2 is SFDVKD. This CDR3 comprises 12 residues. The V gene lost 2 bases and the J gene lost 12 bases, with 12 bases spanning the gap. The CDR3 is CATSDWAETTFF. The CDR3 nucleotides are TGTGCCACCAGTGATTGGGCAGAGACGACTTTCTTT.

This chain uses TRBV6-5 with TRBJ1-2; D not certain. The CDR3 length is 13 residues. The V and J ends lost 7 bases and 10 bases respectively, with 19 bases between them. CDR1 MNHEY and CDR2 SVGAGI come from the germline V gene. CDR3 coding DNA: TGTGCCAGCACCCCTTTAAAGGACCTATCCTACACCTTC. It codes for CASTPLKDLSYTF.

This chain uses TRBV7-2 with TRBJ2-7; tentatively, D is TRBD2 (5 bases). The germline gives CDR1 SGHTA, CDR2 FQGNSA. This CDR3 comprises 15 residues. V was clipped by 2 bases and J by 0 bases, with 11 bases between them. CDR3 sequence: CASSLFSGSSYEQYF. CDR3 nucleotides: TGTGCCAGCAGCTTATTTTCGGGGAGCTCCTACGAGCAGTACTTC.

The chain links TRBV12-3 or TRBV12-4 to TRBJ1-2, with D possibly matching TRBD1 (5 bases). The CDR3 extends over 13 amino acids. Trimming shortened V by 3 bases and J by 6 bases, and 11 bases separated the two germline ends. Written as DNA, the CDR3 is TGTGCCAGCAGTTTGGGGGAGGAGGATGGCTACACCTTC. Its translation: CASSLGEEDGYTF.

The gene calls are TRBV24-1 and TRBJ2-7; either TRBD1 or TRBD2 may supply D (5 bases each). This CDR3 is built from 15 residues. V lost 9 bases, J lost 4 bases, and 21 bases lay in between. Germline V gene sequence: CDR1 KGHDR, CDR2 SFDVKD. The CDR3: CATEWWGNLSYEQYF. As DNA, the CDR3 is TGTGCCACCGAATGGTGGGGGAACTTGAGTTACGAGCAGTACTTC.

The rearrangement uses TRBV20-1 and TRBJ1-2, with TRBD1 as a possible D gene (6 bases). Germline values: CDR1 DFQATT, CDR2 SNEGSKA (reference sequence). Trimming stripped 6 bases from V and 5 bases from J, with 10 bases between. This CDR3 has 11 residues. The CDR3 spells CSAVTGYGYTF. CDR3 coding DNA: TGCAGTGCCGTGACAGGTTATGGCTACACCTTC.

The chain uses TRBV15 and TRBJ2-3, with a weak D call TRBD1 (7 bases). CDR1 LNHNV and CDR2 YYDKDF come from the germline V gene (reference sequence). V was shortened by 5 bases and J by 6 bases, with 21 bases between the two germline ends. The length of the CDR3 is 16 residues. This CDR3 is CATSWRDSFFADTQYF. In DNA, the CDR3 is TGTGCCACCAGCTGGCGGGACAGTTTTTTCGCGGATACGCAGTATTTT.

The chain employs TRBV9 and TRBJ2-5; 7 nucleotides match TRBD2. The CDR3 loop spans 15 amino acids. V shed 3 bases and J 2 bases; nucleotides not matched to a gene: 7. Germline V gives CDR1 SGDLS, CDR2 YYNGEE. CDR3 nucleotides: TGTGCCAGCAGCGCCGGGACTATGGGGCAAGAGACCCAGTACTTC. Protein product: CASSAGTMGQETQYF.

As DNA, the CDR3 is TGTGCCAGCAGCCATTCCGGGCACGGCGAAGGAAACACCATATATTTT. Protein sequence: CASSHSGHGEGNTIYF. This chain uses TRBV3-1 (or the pseudogene TRBV3-2) with TRBJ1-3; D unclear. This CDR3 is built from 16 residues. V was clipped by 3 bases and J by 4 bases, with 16 bases between them. Germline assignment: CDR1 LGHDT and CDR2 YNNKEL (reference sequence).

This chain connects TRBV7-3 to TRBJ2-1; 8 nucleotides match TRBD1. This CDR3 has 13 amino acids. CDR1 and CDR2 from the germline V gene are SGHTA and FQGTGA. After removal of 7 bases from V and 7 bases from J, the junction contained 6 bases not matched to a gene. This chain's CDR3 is CASTTQGGNEQFF. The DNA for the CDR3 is TGTGCCAGCACCACACAGGGGGGTAATGAGCAGTTCTTC.

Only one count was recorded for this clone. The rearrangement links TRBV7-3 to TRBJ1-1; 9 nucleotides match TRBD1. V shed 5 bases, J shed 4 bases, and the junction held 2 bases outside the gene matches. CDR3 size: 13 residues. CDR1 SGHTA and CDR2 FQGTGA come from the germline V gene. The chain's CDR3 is CASSRTGVTEAFF. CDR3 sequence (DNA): TGTGCCAGCAGCCGGACAGGGGTCACTGAAGCTTTCTTT.

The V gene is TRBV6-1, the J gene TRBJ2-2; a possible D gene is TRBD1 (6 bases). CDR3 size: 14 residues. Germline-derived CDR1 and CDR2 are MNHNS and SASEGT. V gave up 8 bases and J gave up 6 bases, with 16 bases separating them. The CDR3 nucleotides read TGTGCCAGCCGGCAACAGGGAGTCGCCGGGGAGCTGTTTTTT. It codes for CASRQQGVAGELFF.

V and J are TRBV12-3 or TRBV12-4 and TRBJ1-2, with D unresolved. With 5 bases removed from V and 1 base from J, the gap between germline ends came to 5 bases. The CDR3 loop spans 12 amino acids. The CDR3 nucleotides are TGTGCCAGCAGTAAATTTAACTATGGCTACACCTTC. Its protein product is CASSKFNYGYTF.

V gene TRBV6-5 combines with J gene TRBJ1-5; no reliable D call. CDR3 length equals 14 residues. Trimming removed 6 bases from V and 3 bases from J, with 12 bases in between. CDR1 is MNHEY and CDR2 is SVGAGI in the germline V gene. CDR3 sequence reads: CASRLTRLNQPQHF. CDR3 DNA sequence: TGTGCCAGCAGGCTGACAAGACTCAATCAGCCCCAGCATTTT.

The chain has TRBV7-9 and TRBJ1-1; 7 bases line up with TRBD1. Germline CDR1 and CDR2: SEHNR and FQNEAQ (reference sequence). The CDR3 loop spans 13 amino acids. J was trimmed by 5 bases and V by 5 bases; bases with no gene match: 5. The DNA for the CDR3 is TGTGCCAGCAGCACAGGGGCTGGGACTGAAGCTTTCTTT. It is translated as CASSTGAGTEAFF.